Each of the 28 T cell receptor beta chains below was sequenced from the same sample in a study of blood T cell repertoires in COVID-19. Data came from immunoSEQ multiplex PCR; TCRdb stores just in-frame clones and leaves some out. The sample has 290,000 or so clones, over 75% seen once; the top ten hold roughly 4.6%. The specimen was peripheral blood. These receptors came from a man in his forties or fifties with active or convalescent COVID-19.

The chain couples TRBV24-1 to TRBJ2-6, with TRBD1 identical over 11 bases. The germline CDR1 and CDR2 sequences are KGHDR and SFDVKD. The V gene end was trimmed by 4 bases and the J gene end by 4 bases; junction bases not matched to a gene: 8. The CDR3 runs 18 residues. CDR3 loop: CATSESDRGRTGANVLTF. DNA of the CDR3: TGTGCCACCAGTGAGTCGGACAGGGGGCGAACCGGGGCCAACGTCCTGACTTTC.

This chain connects TRBV29-1 to TRBJ2-1; D may be TRBD2 (5 bases). The CDR3 sequence is 15 residues long. V lost 2 bases and J 3 bases, leaving 14 bases between the germline ends. The germline V gene has CDR1 SQVTM and CDR2 ANQGSEA. The CDR3 sequence is CSVEMGGGSYNEQFF. CDR3 sequence (DNA): TGCAGCGTTGAAATGGGCGGAGGAAGCTACAATGAGCAGTTCTTC.

V usage is TRBV5-1 and J usage is TRBJ2-2; 7 bases are shared with TRBD2. This CDR3 comprises 17 residues. The V gene's germline CDR1 is SGHRS and CDR2 YFSETQ. V lost 2 bases and J lost 3; bases outside the gene matches: 10. The CDR3 nucleotides are TGCGCCAGCAGCTTTAGAGGAACTAGCGCCTACACCGGGGAGCTGTTTTTT. Its translation is CASSFRGTSAYTGELFF.

The chain joins TRBV27 to TRBJ2-5; tentative D call: TRBD2 (6 bases). Trimming removed 0 bases from V and 5 bases from J, with 10 bases in between. Per the germline V gene, CDR1 is MNHEY and CDR2 is SMNVEV (reference sequence). The CDR3 runs 14 residues. In DNA form, the CDR3 reads TGTGCCAGCAGTTTATCACGAGGGACTGAGACCCAGTACTTC. Encoded protein: CASSLSRGTETQYF.

The chain links TRBV3-1 (or the pseudogene TRBV3-2) to TRBJ2-2, with TRBD2 identical over 12 bases. V was pared by 6 bases and J by 6 bases, with 5 bases of the junction left unmatched. This CDR3 contains 15 residues. Germline V lookup: CDR1 LGHDT, CDR2 YNNKEL (reference sequence). Here the CDR3 reads CASSRRLAGAGELFF. CDR3 coding DNA: TGTGCCAGCAGTCGGAGACTAGCGGGGGCCGGGGAGCTGTTTTTT.

V gene TRBV9 combines with J gene TRBJ2-2; TRBD2 aligns across 9 bases. Looked up from germline, CDR1 is SGDLS and CDR2 is YYNGEE. The CDR3 length is 16 residues. J lost 0 bases, V lost 3 bases, and 3 bases had no gene match. CDR3 coding DNA: TGTGCCAGCAGCGGAGGACTAGCGTCGAACACCGGGGAGCTGTTTTTT. This translates into CASSGGLASNTGELFF.

V gene TRBV9 combines with J gene TRBJ2-1; D perhaps matches TRBD2 (5 bases). This CDR3 region has 17 residues. Germline V gives CDR1 SGDLS, CDR2 YYNGEE. Trimming removed 0 bases from V and 0 bases from J, with 13 bases in between. The CDR3 sequence is CASSVDEGKGSYNEQFF. In DNA, the CDR3 is TGTGCCAGCAGCGTAGATGAGGGCAAGGGCTCCTACAATGAGCAGTTCTTC.

A note on this clone: At the DNA level, this CDR3 is encoded by other sequences in the same sample as well. The chain combines TRBV18 with TRBJ1-2, with 7 bases matching TRBD1. V was pared by 3 bases and J by 8 bases, with 6 bases of the junction left unmatched. The CDR3 consists of 13 residues. Germline CDR1 is KGHSH and CDR2 is LQKENI. The CDR3 is CASSPGTVYGYTF. Written as DNA, the CDR3 is TGTGCCAGCTCACCTGGGACAGTCTACGGCTACACCTTC.

The gene calls are TRBV27 and TRBJ2-1, with TRBD2 matching 10 bases. CDR1 is MNHEY and CDR2 is SMNVEV in the germline V gene (reference sequence). V shed 1 base, J shed 6 bases, and the junction held 12 bases outside the gene matches. The CDR3 is 18 amino acids. This CDR3 reads CASSLWGSPGLAANEQFF. In DNA form, the CDR3 reads TGTGCCAGCAGTTTATGGGGCTCCCCCGGACTAGCGGCCAATGAGCAGTTCTTC.

The chain uses TRBV7-9 and TRBJ1-2; the match to TRBD1 covers 8 bases. Trimming took 4 bases from V and 8 from J; bases not matched to a gene: 3. The CDR3 totals 12 residues. Germline V gives CDR1 SEHNR, CDR2 FQNEAQ (reference sequence). CDR3 sequence (DNA): TGTGCCAGCAGCTCAGGGGGCTTGGGCTACACCTTC. Translation: CASSSGGLGYTF.

The gene calls are TRBV4-2 and TRBJ2-1; weak D call: TRBD2 (5 bases). Germline V gene sequence: CDR1 LGHNA, CDR2 YNFKEQ. Trimming shortened V by 1 base and J by 2 bases, and 15 bases separated the two germline ends. The CDR3 spans 17 residues. CDR3 nucleotide sequence: TGTGCCAGCAGCCAAGCGTCTGTCGGGAATGCCTACAATGAGCAGTTCTTC. Its translation is CASSQASVGNAYNEQFF.

This sequence joins TRBV28 and TRBJ1-1, with 7 nucleotides matching TRBD1. The CDR3 is 14 amino acids. Germline CDR1 is MDHEN and CDR2 is SYDVKM. V lost 10 bases and J lost 5; bases outside the gene matches: 13. The CDR3, as DNA: TGTGCCATTATGCCTCGGACAGGATTAACTGAAGCTTTCTTT. Translation gives CAIMPRTGLTEAFF.

The chain couples TRBV28 to TRBJ1-1, with TRBD1 matching over 7 bases. J gave up 0 bases and V 1 base, and 11 bases lay outside the gene matches. The CDR3 is 18 amino acids. Germline V gives CDR1 MDHEN, CDR2 SYDVKM. Here the CDR3 DNA reads TGTGCCAGCAGTTTATTATCTAGACAGGGCGCCTTGAACACTGAAGCTTTCTTT. Encoded protein: CASSLLSRQGALNTEAFF.

Concerning this clone: The junction departs from the called germline gene at one end, perhaps through a read error. V is TRBV27 and J is TRBJ2-1; TRBD1 might be the D (6 bases). The CDR3 totals 15 residues. Germline V gene data show CDR1 as MNHEY and CDR2 as SMNVEV (reference sequence). The CDR3 DNA follows: TGTGCCAGCAGTTTCGTAGGGGGTGTGGTTTATGACCAGTTCTTC. As protein: CASSFVGGVVYDQFF.

This clone has a single count. V and J are TRBV28 and TRBJ2-1; 8 bases are a match to TRBD1. CDR1 is MDHEN and CDR2 is SYDVKM in the germline V gene. This CDR3 has 20 amino acids. The ends lost 2 bases at V and 2 bases at J; junction bases unmatched: 17. Here the CDR3 reads CASSLGSWGDRGVTYNEQFF. CDR3 sequence (DNA): TGTGCCAGCAGTTTAGGGAGCTGGGGTGACAGGGGCGTCACCTACAATGAGCAGTTCTTC.

This chain uses TRBV7-2 with TRBJ2-1, with 14 bases lining up with TRBD2. This CDR3 is 18 amino acids long. J lost 7 bases, V lost 4 bases, and 12 bases had no gene match. Germline V lookup: CDR1 SGHTA, CDR2 FQGNSA. The CDR3 DNA is TGTGCCAGCAGCTCACAAGGGACCGGGACTAGCGGGAGTAATGAGCAGTTCTTC. Residues: CASSSQGTGTSGSNEQFF.

The chain recombines TRBV5-4 with TRBJ2-2; D may be TRBD2 (5 bases). V lost 1 base to trimming and J lost 7 bases, with 17 bases between them. The length of the CDR3 is 16 residues. The germline gives CDR1 SGHNT, CDR2 YYREEE (reference sequence). For the CDR3, the DNA is TGTGCCAGCAGCTTGCAGCGACTAAATGGGGTCGGGGAGCTGTTTTTT. This codes for CASSLQRLNGVGELFF.

This clone was seen many times. Different DNA sequences within this sample yield the same CDR3. The CDR3 protein is CASSQGRQDYGYTF. As DNA, the CDR3 is TGTGCCAGCAGCCAAGGGAGGCAGGACTATGGCTACACCTTC. This sequence joins TRBV14 and TRBJ1-2, with D uncertain. This CDR3 contains 14 residues. Germline CDR1 reads SGHDN; CDR2 reads FVKESK. The V gene lost 1 base and the J gene lost 3 bases, with 9 bases spanning the gap.

A remark on this clone: A read error is possible here, since a much larger clone lies one base away. The J gene is TRBJ1-1, the V gene TRBV5-6, with no clear D. Germline CDR1 is SGHDT and CDR2 is YYEEEE. The V end lost 4 bases, the J end lost 0 bases, and 7 bases lay between the germline ends. This CDR3 region has 13 residues. In DNA, the CDR3 is TGTGCCAGCAGCCCCGGGTTGAACACTGAAGCTTTCTTT. This sequence encodes CASSPGLNTEAFF.

The chain has TRBV7-9 and TRBJ1-2, with D hard to call. The CDR3 is 13 residues long. CDR1 SEHNR and CDR2 FQNEAQ come from the germline V gene (reference sequence). With 5 bases removed from V and 6 bases from J, the gap between germline ends came to 13 bases. The CDR3 loop reads CASSTGREDGYTF. The CDR3 bases are TGTGCCAGCAGCACTGGTAGGGAGGATGGCTACACCTTC.

The genes are TRBV9 and TRBJ2-1, with a tentative D call TRBD2 (5 bases). Germline V gene sequence: CDR1 SGDLS, CDR2 YYNGEE. CDR3 length: 13 residues. Trimming shortened V by 3 bases and J by 8 bases, and 12 bases separated the two germline ends. This CDR3 is CASSGGSRDEQFF. DNA for the CDR3: TGTGCCAGCAGCGGAGGGTCCCGGGATGAGCAGTTCTTC. The full variable domain, its missing parts supplied by reference TRBV9 and TRBJ2-1, is DSGVTQTPKHLITATGQRVTLRCSPRSGDLSVYWYQQSLDQGLQFLIQYYNGEERAKGNILERFSAQQFPDLHSELNLSSLELGDSALYFCASSGGSRDEQFFGPGTRLTVL.

The chain carries TRBV28 and TRBJ2-7; 10 nucleotides line up with TRBD1. Germline V gene data show CDR1 as MDHEN and CDR2 as SYDVKM. This CDR3 has 15 amino acids. Losses at the gene ends were 8 bases for V and 3 bases for J; bases not matched to a gene: 10. The CDR3 DNA sequence: TGTGCCAGCGGGAATCGGGACAGGGGATACTACGAGCAGTACTTC. It codes for CASGNRDRGYYEQYF.

The chain combines TRBV28 with TRBJ1-2, with D unresolved. CDR1 and CDR2 from the germline V gene are MDHEN and SYDVKM. The CDR3 has 14 amino acids. The V and J ends lost 5 bases and 4 bases respectively, with 14 bases between them. The CDR3 bases are TGTGCCAGCAGTCAGGAGGGAACGGGCTATGGCTACACCTTC. Amino acid sequence: CASSQEGTGYGYTF.

The V call is TRBV19, the J call TRBJ2-7; 9 bases are shared with TRBD2. There are 15 residues in the CDR3. J was trimmed by 6 bases and V by 5 bases; bases with no gene match: 11. The V gene's germline CDR1 is LNHDA and CDR2 SQIVND (reference sequence). The CDR3 DNA reads as TGTGCCAGTAGTCGTAGCGGGAGCGGTTCGGGCGAGCAGTACTTC. It encodes CASSRSGSGSGEQYF.

This rearrangement joins TRBV4-1 to TRBJ2-7, with D possibly matching TRBD2 (6 bases). CDR3 size: 16 residues. V lost 1 base to trimming and J lost 3 bases, with 16 bases between them. Germline values: CDR1 MGHRA, CDR2 YSYEKL. The CDR3 nucleotides read TGCGCCAGCAGCCAAGGGTCGAGCGGGCCTTACTACGAGCAGTACTTC. Its protein is CASSQGSSGPYYEQYF.

This clone was seen once. The rearrangement uses TRBV6-6 and TRBJ2-1, with no clear D. V lost 2 bases to trimming and J lost 2 bases, with 7 bases between them. The CDR3 has 14 residues. Germline CDR1 reads MNHNY; CDR2 reads SVGAGI (reference sequence). The CDR3 coding sequence is TGTGCCAGCAGTTACGGAGAGGCCTACAATGAGCAGTTCTTC. The encoded protein is CASSYGEAYNEQFF.

This chain connects TRBV11-2 to TRBJ2-7; unclear D gene. This CDR3 is 16 amino acids long. Germline CDR1 SGHAT, CDR2 FQNNGV. V lost 0 bases, J lost 4 bases, and 16 bases lay in between. CDR3 protein: CASSLDRSSIGYEQYF. Here the CDR3 DNA reads TGTGCCAGCAGCTTAGATCGGAGTAGCATAGGTTACGAGCAGTACTTC.

The chain is built from TRBV9 and TRBJ2-1; 10 nucleotides match TRBD2. The CDR3 totals 15 residues. V was clipped by 0 bases and J by 7 bases; unmatched bases: 4. Germline V gene sequence: CDR1 SGDLS, CDR2 YYNGEE. CDR3 protein: CASSVDSGRMNEQFF. The DNA for the CDR3 is TGTGCCAGCAGCGTAGATAGCGGGAGGATGAATGAGCAGTTCTTC.